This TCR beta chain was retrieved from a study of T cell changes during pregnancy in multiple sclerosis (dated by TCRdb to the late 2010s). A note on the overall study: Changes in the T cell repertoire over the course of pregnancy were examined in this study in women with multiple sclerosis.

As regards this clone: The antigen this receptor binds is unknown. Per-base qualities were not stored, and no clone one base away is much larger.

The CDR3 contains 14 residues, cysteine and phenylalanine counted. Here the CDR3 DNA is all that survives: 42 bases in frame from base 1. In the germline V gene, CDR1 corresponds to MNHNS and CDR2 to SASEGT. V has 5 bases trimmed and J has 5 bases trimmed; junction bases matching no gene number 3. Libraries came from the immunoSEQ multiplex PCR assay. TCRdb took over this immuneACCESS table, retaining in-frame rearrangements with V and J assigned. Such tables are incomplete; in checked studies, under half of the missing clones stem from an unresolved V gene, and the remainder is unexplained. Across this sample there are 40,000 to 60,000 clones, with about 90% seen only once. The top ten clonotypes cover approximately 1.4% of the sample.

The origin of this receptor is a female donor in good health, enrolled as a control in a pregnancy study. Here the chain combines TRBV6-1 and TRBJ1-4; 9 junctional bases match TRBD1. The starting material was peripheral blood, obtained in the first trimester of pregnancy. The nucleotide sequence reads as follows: TGTGCCAGCAGTAACAGGGGGCGAAATGAAAAACTGTTTTTT. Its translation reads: CASSNRGRNEKLFF.